These 7 T cell receptor beta chains were all obtained from the same sample, sequenced in a study of technical replicates of blood from a few donors. TCRdb's table, derived via immunoSEQ multiplex PCR, lists solely in-frame clones and lacks some. The sample includes about 75,000 clones, approximately 96% of them seen just once. The sample was T cells isolated from PBMCs. These receptors were taken from a human donor in good health.

This clone was picked up one time. The chain recombines TRBV5-1 with TRBJ1-2; D might be TRBD1 (6 bases). V lost 4 bases to trimming and J lost 3 bases, with 16 bases between them. Looked up from germline, CDR1 is SGHRS and CDR2 is YFSETQ. The CDR3 spans 15 residues. CDR3 DNA: TGCGCCAGCAGCCGTGGCGGGGGGGCCGACTATGGCTACACCTTC. This sequence encodes CASSRGGGADYGYTF.

The chain uses TRBV2 and TRBJ2-2, with D tentatively TRBD1 (6 bases). CDR1 SNHLY and CDR2 FYNNEI come from the germline V gene. V was pared by 3 bases and J by 3 bases, with 14 bases between. This CDR3 is 16 amino acids long. The CDR3 is CASSESGALDTGELFF. The CDR3 region has the DNA TGTGCCAGCAGTGAGTCAGGGGCGCTGGACACCGGGGAGCTGTTTTTT.

The CDR3 protein is CASSPDRASYNEQFF. The CDR3 bases are TGTGCCAGCAGCCCCGACAGGGCCTCATACAATGAGCAGTTCTTC. The rearrangement uses TRBV5-4 and TRBJ2-1; TRBD1 agrees at 7 bases. The CDR3 is 15 amino acids. Germline values: CDR1 SGHNT, CDR2 YYREEE (reference sequence). Trimming cost V 4 bases and J 4 bases; bases outside gene matches: 8.

The rearrangement uses TRBV12-2 and TRBJ1-4; no DNA check was done on the table's D call, TRBD1. TRBV12-2 is a documented pseudogene. The CDR3 totals 13 residues. This CDR3 reads CASRLQGSEKLFF. The CDR3 region has the DNA TGTGCAAGTCGCTTGCAGGGGTCTGAAAAACTGTTTTTT.

V and J are TRBV5-1 and TRBJ1-2, with 7 positions matching TRBD1. V lost 0 bases, J lost 7 bases, and 12 bases stayed unmatched. Germline assignment: CDR1 SGHRS and CDR2 YFSETQ. This CDR3 has 16 amino acids. The CDR3 reads CASSLEPDRADIGYTF. The CDR3, as DNA: TGCGCCAGCAGCTTGGAGCCTGACAGGGCTGATATTGGCTACACCTTC.

The chain employs TRBV16 and TRBJ2-3; 13 bases line up with TRBD2. The ends lost 0 bases at V and 3 bases at J; junction bases unmatched: 3. This CDR3 has 17 amino acids. CDR1 and CDR2 (germline): KGHSY, FQNENV. CDR3 sequence: CASSQSGGLAGTDTQYF. In nucleotides, the CDR3 is TGTGCCAGCAGCCAATCAGGGGGACTAGCGGGAACAGATACGCAGTATTTT.

The CDR3 here is CASSLGPGVGELFF. CDR3 DNA: TGCGCCAGCAGCTTGGGGCCCGGGGTCGGGGAGCTGTTTTTT. The gene calls are TRBV5-1 and TRBJ2-2; D may be TRBD2 (5 bases). The CDR3 sequence is 14 residues long. The germline CDR1 and CDR2 sequences are SGHRS and YFSETQ. V was clipped by 0 bases and J by 7 bases, with 10 bases between them.